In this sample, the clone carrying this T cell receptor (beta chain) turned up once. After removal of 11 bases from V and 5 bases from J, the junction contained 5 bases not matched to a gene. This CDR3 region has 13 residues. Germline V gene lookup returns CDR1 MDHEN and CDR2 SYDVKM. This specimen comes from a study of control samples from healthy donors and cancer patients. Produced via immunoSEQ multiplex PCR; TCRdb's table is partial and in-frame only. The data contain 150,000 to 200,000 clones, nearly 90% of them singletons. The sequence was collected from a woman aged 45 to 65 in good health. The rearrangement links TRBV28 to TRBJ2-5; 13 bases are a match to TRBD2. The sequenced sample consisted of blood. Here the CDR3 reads CAGSTSGRETQYF. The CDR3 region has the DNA TGTGCCGGTTCGACTAGCGGGAGGGAGACCCAGTACTTC.